The source of this T cell receptor beta chain is a study of blood T cell repertoires in COVID-19. About the study: Donors in the United States, Italy and Spain gave samples during acute or convalescent COVID-19.

Authors' data handling: It was from reference gene primer amplification that nucleated cell counts were estimated. Generated by immunoSEQ multiplex PCR, the TCRdb table keeps only in-frame clones and is missing some. The V and J calls and clone size were taken over from that table, and D and trimming were inferred from the DNA. The sample consists of about 310,000 clones, nearly 90% of them appearing once. Seattle's enrolled individuals joined amid active infection and were then monitored longitudinally. This CDR3 is 16 amino acids long. Germline V lookup: CDR1 SGHNT, CDR2 YYREEE (reference sequence). V trimming: 0 bases; J trimming: 6 bases; junction bases outside the gene matches: 8.

This receptor was identified in a woman in her thirties or forties with COVID-19, enrolled during active disease. Specimen: peripheral blood. The genes are TRBV5-4 and TRBJ1-2, with 10 bases fitting TRBD1. CDR3 coding DNA: TGTGCCAGCAGCTTGGACCCCCCGGGACAGGGGAATGGCTACACCTTC. Its protein product is CASSLDPPGQGNGYTF. The full variable domain, its missing parts supplied by reference TRBV5-4 and TRBJ1-2, is ETGVTQSPTHLIKTRGQQVTLRCSSQSGHNTVSWYQQALGQGPQFIFQYYREEENGRGNFPPRFSGLQFPNYSSELNVNALELDDSALYLCASSLDPPGQGNGYTFGSGTRLTVV.